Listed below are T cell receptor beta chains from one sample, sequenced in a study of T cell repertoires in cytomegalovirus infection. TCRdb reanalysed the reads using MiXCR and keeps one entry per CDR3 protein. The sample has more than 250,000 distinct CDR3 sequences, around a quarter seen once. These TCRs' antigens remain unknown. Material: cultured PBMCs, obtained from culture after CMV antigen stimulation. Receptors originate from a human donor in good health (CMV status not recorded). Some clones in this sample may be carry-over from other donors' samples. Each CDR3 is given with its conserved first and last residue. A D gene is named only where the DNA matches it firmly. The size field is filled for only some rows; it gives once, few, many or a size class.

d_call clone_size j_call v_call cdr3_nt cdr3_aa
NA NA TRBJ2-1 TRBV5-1 TGCGCCAGCAGCGTGGACTACCTGAGCTCCTACAATGAGCAGTTCTTC CASSVDYLSSYNEQFF
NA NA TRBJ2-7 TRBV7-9 TGTGCCAGCAGCTCCGTTCGCGGAGAGCACTACGAGCAGTACTTC CASSSVRGEHYEQYF
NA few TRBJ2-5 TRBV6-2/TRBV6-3 TGTGCCAGCAGTTACCCTAGCAGGACTAAAGAGACCCAGTACTTC CASSYPSRTKETQYF
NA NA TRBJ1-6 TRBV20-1 TGCAGTGCTAGAGTCCCGGGGATAGGGGCCCTCCACTTT CSARVPGIGALHF
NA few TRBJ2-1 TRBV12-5 TGTGCTAGTGGTTTCTCAGGGACTTACAATGAGCAGTTCTTC CASGFSGTYNEQFF
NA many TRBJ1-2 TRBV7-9 TGTGCCAGCAGCTTAGACGTGAGCCGTGGCTACACCTTC CASSLDVSRGYTF
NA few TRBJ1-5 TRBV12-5 TGTGCTAGTACCGGACGGTACAATCAGCCCCAGCATTTT CASTGRYNQPQHF
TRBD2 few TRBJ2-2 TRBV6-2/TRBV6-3 TGTGCCAGCAGTTGGCGGGAGCCCGGGGAGCTGTTTTTT CASSWREPGELFF
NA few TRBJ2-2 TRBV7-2 TGTGCCAGCACCTCTTGGCGGGCCGGGGAGCTGTTTTTT CASTSWRAGELFF
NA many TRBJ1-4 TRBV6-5 TGTGCCAGCAGACCCAAGCCCGGACTGGCTAGGGAAAAACTGTTTTTT CASRPKPGLAREKLFF
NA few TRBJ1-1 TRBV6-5 TGTGCCAGCAGTTACAGAGGCTGGGCGGGCACTGAAGCTTTCTTT CASSYRGWAGTEAFF
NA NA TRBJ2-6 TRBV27 TGTGCCAGCAGCACCCTTGGGGTGCCCGGGGCCAACGTCCTGACTTTC CASSTLGVPGANVLTF
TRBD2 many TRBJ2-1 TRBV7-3 TGTGCCAGCAGCTTCAGACCACTAGCGGGAGCGGACAATGAGCAGTTCTTC CASSFRPLAGADNEQFF
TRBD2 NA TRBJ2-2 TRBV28 TGTGCCAGCAGCCCCGTGAGGCTAGCGGAGACCGGGGAGCTGTTTTTT CASSPVRLAETGELFF
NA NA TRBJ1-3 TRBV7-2 TGTGCCAGCAGCTCCAGCTCTGGAAACACCATATATTTT CASSSSSGNTIYF
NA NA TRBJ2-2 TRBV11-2 TGTGCCAGCAGCTCCCCCTTCTCCGGGGAGCTGTTTTTT CASSSPFSGELFF
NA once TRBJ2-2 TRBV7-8 TGTGCCAGCCGAGGGACACCCCCCTCGAACACCGGGGAGCTGTTTTTT CASRGTPPSNTGELFF
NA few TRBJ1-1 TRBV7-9 TGTGCCGTTTACGACGCGGAAGCTTTCTTT CAVYDAEAFF
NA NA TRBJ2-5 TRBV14 TGTGCCAGCCCCGGGTCGGCTGAGACCCAGTACTTC CASPGSAETQYF
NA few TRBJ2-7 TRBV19 TGTGCCAGTAGTGCGGCAGGGGCCTCCTACGAGCAGTACTTC CASSAAGASYEQYF
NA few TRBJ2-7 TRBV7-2 TGTGCCAGCAGCTTTACACAGTCCTACGAGCAGTACTTC CASSFTQSYEQYF
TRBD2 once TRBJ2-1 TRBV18 TGTGCCAGCTCCTCAAGACTAGCACCTGACAATGAGCAGTTCTTC CASSSRLAPDNEQFF
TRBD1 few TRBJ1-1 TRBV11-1 TGTGCCAGCAGCGGAGGACAGGGGAGGGCTGAAGCTTTCTTT CASSGGQGRAEAFF